This T cell receptor beta chain was captured by sequencing in a study of Ad26.COV2.S vaccination and SARS-CoV-2 variants. Study details: Ad26.COV2.S shots went into the muscle once or twice, 56 days apart. Study-level results: People who got the vaccine or the placebo had similar non-spike TCR breadth.

As concerns this clone: What it binds is unknown. This sample also contains other DNA sequences that code for the same CDR3.

Generated by immunoSEQ multiplex PCR, the TCRdb table keeps only in-frame clones and is missing some. The repertoire holds some 290,000 clones, with around four fifths as singletons. This CDR3 is built from 14 residues. The germline V gene encodes CDR1 SGHTA and CDR2 FQGNSA. Trimming took 4 bases from V and 5 from J, leaving 11 bases between them. Treatment: over 15 received Ad26.COV2.S at low or high dose, single or two shots; about five received placebo; per-sample allocation not given. It was on day 63 after the first vaccine or placebo injection that samples were taken. Ad26 vector vaccine expressed Wuhan-strain SARS-CoV-2 spike.

V usage is TRBV7-2 and J usage is TRBJ2-2; TRBD1 is a possible D gene (5 bases). Here the sequenced sample was peripheral blood, taken in a trial of Ad26.COV2.S vaccine versus placebo. The clonotype was recovered from a person aged 18-60 years who received the Ad26.COV2.S COVID-19 vaccine or a placebo. DNA of the CDR3: TGTGCCAGCAGCTACCGTACAGGAACCGGGGAGCTGTTTTTT. It encodes CASSYRTGTGELFF.